The table lists the clone carrying this TCR beta chain with many counts. In germline, CDR1 is GTSNPN, CDR2 SVGIG (reference sequence). CDR3 size: 15 residues. V lost 0 bases and J lost 7; bases outside the gene matches: 9. This entry belongs to a study of patients and donors after allogeneic stem cell transplantation. TCRdb reprocessed the RT-PCR reads via MiXCR and lists one record per CDR3 protein. This table holds approximately 90,000 distinct CDR3 sequences, approximately 5% found once. The sequence came from a human donor who was either an allogeneic HSCT recipient or a stem cell or donor lymphocyte infusion donor (not recorded which). It is not recorded whose cells these are; they may come from a transplant donor. The sample consisted of blood, either unsorted or a sorted T cell fraction (not recorded which). The chain links TRBV30 to TRBJ2-1, with 7 bases matching TRBD2. CDR3 sequence (DNA): TGTGCCTGGAGTGTACGTCGGACTAGTCTGAATGAGCAGTTCTTC. It yields the protein CAWSVRRTSLNEQFF. The full variable domain, with the rest looked up from reference TRBV30 and TRBJ2-1, is SQTIHQWPATLVQPVGSPLSLECTVEGTSNPNLYWYRQAAGRGLQLLFYSVGIGQISSEVPQNLSASRPQDRQFILSSKKLLLSDSGFYLCAWSVRRTSLNEQFFGPGTRLTVL.